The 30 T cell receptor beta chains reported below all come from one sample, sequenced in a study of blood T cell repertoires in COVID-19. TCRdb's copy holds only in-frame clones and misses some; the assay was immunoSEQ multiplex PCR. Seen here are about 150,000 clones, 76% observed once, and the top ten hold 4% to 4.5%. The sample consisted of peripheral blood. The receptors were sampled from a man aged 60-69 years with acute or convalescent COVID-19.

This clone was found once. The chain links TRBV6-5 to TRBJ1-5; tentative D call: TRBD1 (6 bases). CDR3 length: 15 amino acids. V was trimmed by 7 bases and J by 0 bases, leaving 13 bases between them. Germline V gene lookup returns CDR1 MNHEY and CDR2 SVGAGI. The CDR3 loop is CASNTGTYSNQPQHF. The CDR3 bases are TGTGCCAGCAACACAGGGACATATAGCAATCAGCCCCAGCATTTT.

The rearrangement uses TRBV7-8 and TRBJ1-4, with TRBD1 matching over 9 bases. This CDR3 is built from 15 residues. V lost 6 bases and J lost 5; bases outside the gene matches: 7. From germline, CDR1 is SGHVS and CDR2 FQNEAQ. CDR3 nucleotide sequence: TGTGCCAGCAGTCTCCGGACAGGGGAGAATGAAAAACTGTTTTTT. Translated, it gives CASSLRTGENEKLFF.

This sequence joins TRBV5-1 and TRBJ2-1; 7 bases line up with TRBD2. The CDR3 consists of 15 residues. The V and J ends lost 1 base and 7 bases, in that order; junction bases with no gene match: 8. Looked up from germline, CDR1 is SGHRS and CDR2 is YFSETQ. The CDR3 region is CASSLYAGESNEQFF. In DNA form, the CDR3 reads TGCGCCAGCAGCTTGTACGCGGGAGAATCGAATGAGCAGTTCTTC. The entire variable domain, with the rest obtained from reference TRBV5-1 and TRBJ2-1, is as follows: KAGVTQTPRYLIKTRGQQVTLSCSPISGHRSVSWYQQTPGQGLQFLFEYFSETQRNKGNFPGRFSGRQFSNSRSEMNVSTLELGDSALYLCASSLYAGESNEQFFGPGTRLTVL.

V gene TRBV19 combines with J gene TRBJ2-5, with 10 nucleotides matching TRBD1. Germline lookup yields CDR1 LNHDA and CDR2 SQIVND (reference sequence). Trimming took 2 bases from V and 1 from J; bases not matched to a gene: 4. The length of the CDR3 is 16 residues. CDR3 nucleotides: TGTGCCAGTAGTATATTGGGACAGGGGTCCCAAGAGACCCAGTACTTC. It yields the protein CASSILGQGSQETQYF.

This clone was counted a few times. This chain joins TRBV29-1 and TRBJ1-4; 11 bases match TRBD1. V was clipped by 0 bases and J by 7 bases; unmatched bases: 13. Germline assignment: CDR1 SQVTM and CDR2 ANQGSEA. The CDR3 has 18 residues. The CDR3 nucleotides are TGCAGCGTTGAAGAAATGGGGTCCCCGGGACAGGGGGTTGAAAAACTGTTTTTT. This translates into CSVEEMGSPGQGVEKLFF.

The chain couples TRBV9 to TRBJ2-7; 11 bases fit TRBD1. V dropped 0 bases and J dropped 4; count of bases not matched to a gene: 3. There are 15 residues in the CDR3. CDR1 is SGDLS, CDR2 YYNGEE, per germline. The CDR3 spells CASSVGTGGVYEQYF. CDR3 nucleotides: TGTGCCAGCAGCGTAGGGACAGGGGGCGTTTACGAGCAGTACTTC.

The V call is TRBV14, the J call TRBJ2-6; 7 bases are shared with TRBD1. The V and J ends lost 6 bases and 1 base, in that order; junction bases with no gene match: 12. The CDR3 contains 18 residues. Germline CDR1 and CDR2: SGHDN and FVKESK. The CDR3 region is CASRPMTGKSSGANVLTF. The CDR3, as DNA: TGTGCCAGCAGACCTATGACAGGGAAGTCTTCTGGGGCCAACGTCCTGACTTTC.

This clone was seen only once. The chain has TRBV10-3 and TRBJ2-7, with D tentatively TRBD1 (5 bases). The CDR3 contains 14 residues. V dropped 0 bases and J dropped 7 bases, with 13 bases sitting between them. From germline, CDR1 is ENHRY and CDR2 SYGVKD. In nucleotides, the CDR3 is TGTGCCATCAGTGAGTCGACCCAGGGCGGAGAGCAGTACTTC. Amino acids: CAISESTQGGEQYF.

The CDR3 is CASFGTGATDTQYF. For the CDR3, the DNA is TGCGCCAGCTTCGGGACAGGGGCCACAGATACGCAGTATTTT. The chain is built from TRBV5-1 and TRBJ2-3; 10 bases agree with TRBD1. Germline V gene data show CDR1 as SGHRS and CDR2 as YFSETQ. The ends lost 7 bases at V and 2 bases at J; junction bases unmatched: 4. The CDR3 consists of 14 residues.

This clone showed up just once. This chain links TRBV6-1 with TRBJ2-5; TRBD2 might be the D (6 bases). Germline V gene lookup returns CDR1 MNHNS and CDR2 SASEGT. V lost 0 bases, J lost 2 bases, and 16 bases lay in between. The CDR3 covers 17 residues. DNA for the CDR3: TGTGCCAGCAGTGAAGCCCCTCGGGGGTTTATTCAAGAGACCCAGTACTTC. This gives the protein CASSEAPRGFIQETQYF.

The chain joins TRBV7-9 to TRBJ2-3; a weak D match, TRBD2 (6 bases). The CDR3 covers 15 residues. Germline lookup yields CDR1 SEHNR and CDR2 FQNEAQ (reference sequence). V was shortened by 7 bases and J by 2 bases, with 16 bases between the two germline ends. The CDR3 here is CASTTRGTATDTQYF. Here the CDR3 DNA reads TGTGCCAGCACCACCCGCGGGACCGCCACAGATACGCAGTATTTT.

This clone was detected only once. CDR3 nucleotide sequence: TGCGCCAGCAGCTTGGAATACAGGAGCTCTGGAAACACCATATATTTT. Residues: CASSLEYRSSGNTIYF. The genes are TRBV5-1 and TRBJ1-3, with a tentative D call TRBD1 (5 bases). V was clipped by 0 bases and J by 0 bases, with 10 bases between them. From germline, CDR1 is SGHRS and CDR2 YFSETQ. The CDR3 is 16 residues long. Full variable domain (missing parts from reference TRBV5-1 and TRBJ1-3): KAGVTQTPRYLIKTRGQQVTLSCSPISGHRSVSWYQQTPGQGLQFLFEYFSETQRNKGNFPGRFSGRQFSNSRSEMNVSTLELGDSALYLCASSLEYRSSGNTIYFGEGSWLTVV.

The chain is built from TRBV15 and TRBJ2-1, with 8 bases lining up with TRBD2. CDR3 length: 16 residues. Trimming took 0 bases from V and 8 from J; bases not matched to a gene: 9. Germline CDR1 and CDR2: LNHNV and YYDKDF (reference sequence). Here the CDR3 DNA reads TGTGCCACCAGCAGAGATCTAACTAGCGGACAGCATGAGCAGTTCTTC. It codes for CATSRDLTSGQHEQFF.

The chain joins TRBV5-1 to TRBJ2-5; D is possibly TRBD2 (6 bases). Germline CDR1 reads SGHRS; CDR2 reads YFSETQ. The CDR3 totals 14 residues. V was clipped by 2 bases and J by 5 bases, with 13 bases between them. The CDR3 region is CASSFSGVEETQYF. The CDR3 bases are TGCGCCAGCAGCTTCTCGGGAGTGGAGGAGACCCAGTACTTC.

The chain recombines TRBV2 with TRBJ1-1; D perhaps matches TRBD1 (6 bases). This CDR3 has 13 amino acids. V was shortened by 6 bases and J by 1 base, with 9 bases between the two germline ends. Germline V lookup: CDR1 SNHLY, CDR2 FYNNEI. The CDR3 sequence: CASSQGRNTEAFF. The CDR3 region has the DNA TGTGCCAGCAGCCAGGGGCGGAACACTGAAGCTTTCTTT.

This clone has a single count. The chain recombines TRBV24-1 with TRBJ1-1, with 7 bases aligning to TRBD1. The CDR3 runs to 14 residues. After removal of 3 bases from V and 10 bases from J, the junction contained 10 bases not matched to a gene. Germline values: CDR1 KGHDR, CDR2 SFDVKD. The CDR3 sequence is CATSDPTQGKAAFF. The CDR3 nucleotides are TGTGCCACCAGTGATCCGACACAGGGGAAGGCAGCTTTCTTT.

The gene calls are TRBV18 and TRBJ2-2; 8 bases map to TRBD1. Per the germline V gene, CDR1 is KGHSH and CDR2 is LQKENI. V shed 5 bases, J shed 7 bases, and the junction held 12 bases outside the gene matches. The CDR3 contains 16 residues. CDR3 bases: TGTGCCAGCTCAGCAGGATTGACAGGGGCCAACGGGGAGCTGTTTTTT. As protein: CASSAGLTGANGELFF.

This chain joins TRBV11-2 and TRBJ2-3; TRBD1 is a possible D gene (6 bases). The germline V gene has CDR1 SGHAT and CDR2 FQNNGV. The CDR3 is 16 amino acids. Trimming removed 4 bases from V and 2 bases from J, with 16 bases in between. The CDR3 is CASSSPQGTSTDTQYF. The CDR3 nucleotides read TGTGCCAGCAGCTCCCCCCAGGGGACCTCCACAGATACGCAGTATTTT.

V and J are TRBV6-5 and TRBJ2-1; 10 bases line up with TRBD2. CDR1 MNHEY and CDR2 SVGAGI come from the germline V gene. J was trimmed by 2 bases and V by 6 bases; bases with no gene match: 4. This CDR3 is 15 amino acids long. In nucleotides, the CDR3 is TGTGCCAGCAGACCCAGCGGGAGGGCCTACAATGAGCAGTTCTTC. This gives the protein CASRPSGRAYNEQFF.

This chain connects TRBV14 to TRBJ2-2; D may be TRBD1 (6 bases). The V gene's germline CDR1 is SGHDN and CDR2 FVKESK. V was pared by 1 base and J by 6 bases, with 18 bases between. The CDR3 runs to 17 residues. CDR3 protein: CASSQVNYRVVSGELFF. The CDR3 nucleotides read TGTGCCAGCAGCCAAGTTAATTACAGGGTGGTGTCCGGGGAGCTGTTTTTT.

The CDR3 DNA sequence: TGTGCCATCAGTGACGCGGGAAACTCCTACAATGAGCAGTTCTTC. Encoded protein: CAISDAGNSYNEQFF. V gene TRBV10-3 combines with J gene TRBJ2-1, with D possibly matching TRBD2 (6 bases). Trimming pared 3 bases from V and 0 bases from J, leaving 9 bases between. CDR1 is ENHRY and CDR2 is SYGVKD in the germline V gene. The CDR3 runs 15 residues.

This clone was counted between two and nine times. In nucleotides, the CDR3 is TGTGCCAGTAGTATCCTTGGCGGGAGGGCAGATACGCAGTATTTT. Its protein is CASSILGGRADTQYF. The rearrangement links TRBV19 to TRBJ2-3, with 9 bases matching TRBD2. The V gene's germline CDR1 is LNHDA and CDR2 SQIVND (reference sequence). J lost 4 bases, V lost 3 bases, and 5 bases had no gene match. This CDR3 comprises 15 residues.

This CDR3 is CAITRGQGGGEQFF. CDR3 coding DNA: TGTGCCATCACCCGAGGGCAGGGAGGTGGGGAGCAGTTCTTC. The rearrangement uses TRBV10-3 and TRBJ2-1, with D maybe TRBD2 (6 bases). The CDR3 totals 14 residues. V dropped 7 bases and J dropped 10 bases, with 20 bases sitting between them. Per the germline V gene, CDR1 is ENHRY and CDR2 is SYGVKD.

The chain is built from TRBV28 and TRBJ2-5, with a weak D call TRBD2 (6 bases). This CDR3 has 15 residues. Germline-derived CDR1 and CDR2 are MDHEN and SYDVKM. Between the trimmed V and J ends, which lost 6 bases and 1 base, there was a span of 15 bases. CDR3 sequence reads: CASSQPGLLQETQYF. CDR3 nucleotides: TGTGCCAGCAGCCAGCCGGGACTCCTCCAAGAGACCCAGTACTTC. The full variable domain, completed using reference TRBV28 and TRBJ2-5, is DVKVTQSSRYLVKRTGEKVFLECVQDMDHENMFWYRQDPGLGLRLIYFSYDVKMKEKGDIPEGYSVSREKKERFSLILESASTNQTSMYLCASSQPGLLQETQYFGPGTRLLVL.

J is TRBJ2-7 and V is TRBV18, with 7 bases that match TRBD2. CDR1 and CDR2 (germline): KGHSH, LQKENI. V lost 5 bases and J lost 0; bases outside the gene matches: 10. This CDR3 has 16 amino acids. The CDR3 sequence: CASSVRSGSLSYEQYF. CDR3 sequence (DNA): TGTGCCAGCTCAGTTCGTAGCGGGTCTCTCTCCTACGAGCAGTACTTC.

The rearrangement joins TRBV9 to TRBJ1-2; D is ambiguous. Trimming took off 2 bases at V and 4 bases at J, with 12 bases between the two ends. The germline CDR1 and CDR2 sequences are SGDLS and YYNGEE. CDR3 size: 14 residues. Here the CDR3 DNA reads TGTGCCAGCAGCGTGGGGAGGTTAGGCTATGGCTACACCTTC. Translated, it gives CASSVGRLGYGYTF.

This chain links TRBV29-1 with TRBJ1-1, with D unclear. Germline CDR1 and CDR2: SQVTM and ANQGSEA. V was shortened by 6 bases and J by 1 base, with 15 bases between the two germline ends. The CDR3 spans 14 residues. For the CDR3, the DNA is TGCAGCGTGGACGGAGAGAGGGCGAACACTGAAGCTTTCTTT. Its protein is CSVDGERANTEAFF.

CDR3 bases: TGTGCCAGCACCGCAAGATCGACAGGGAGCAATCAGCCCCAGCATTTT. Its protein is CASTARSTGSNQPQHF. This chain joins TRBV2 and TRBJ1-5, with 7 bases that match TRBD1. The trim removed 7 bases at V and 1 base at J, leaving 10 bases unmatched. The CDR3 is made up of 16 amino acids. Germline CDR1 is SNHLY and CDR2 is FYNNEI. Based on the CDR3 plus reference TRBV2 and TRBJ1-5, the full variable domain is EPEVTQTPSHQVTQMGQEVILRCVPISNHLYFYWYRQILGQKVEFLVSFYNNEISEKSEIFDDQFSVERPDGSNFTLKIRSTKLEDSAMYFCASTARSTGSNQPQHFGDGTRLSIL.

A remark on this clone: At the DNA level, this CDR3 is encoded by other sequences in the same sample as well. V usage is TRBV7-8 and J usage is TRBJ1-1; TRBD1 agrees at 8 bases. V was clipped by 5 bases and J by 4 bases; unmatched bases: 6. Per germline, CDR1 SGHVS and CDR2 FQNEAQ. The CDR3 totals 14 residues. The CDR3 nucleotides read TGTGCCAGCAGCCCAGACAGGGGAGGCACTGAAGCTTTCTTT. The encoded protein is CASSPDRGGTEAFF. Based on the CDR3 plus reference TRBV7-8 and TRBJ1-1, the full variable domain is GAGVSQSPRYKVAKRGQDVALRCDPISGHVSLFWYQQALGQGPEFLTYFQNEAQLDKSGLPSDRFFAERPEGSVSTLKIQRTQQEDSAVYLCASSPDRGGTEAFFGQGTRLTVV.

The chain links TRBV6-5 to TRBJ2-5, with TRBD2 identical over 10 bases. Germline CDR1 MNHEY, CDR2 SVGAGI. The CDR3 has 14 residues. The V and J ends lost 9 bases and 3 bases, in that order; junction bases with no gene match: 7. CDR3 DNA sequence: TGTGCCAGTGAGAAGGGACTAGCGAAAGAGACCCAGTACTTC. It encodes CASEKGLAKETQYF.